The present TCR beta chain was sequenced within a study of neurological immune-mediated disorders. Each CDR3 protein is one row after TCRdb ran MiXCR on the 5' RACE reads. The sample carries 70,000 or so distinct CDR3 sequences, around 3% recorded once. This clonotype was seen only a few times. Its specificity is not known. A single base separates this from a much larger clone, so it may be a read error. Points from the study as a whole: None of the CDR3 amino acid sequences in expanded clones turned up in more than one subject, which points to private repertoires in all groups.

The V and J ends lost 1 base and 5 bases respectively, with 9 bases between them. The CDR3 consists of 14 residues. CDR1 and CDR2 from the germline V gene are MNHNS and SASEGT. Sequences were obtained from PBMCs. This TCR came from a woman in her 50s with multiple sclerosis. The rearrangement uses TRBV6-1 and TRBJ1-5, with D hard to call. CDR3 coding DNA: TGTGCCAGCAGTGAAGGAAAGCACCATCAGCCCCAGCATTTT. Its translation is CASSEGKHHQPQHF.